The clone carrying this TCR beta chain was detected many times. Amplified regions were TCR beta CDR3 sequences from RNA transcripts. TCR CDR3 regions were first amplified by RT-PCR with HTBI primers. TCRdb reprocessed the multiplex PCR reads via MiXCR and lists one record per CDR3 protein. The repertoire holds about 420,000 distinct CDR3 sequences, with roughly 14% as singletons. These data belong to a study of T cells in Graves' hyperthyroidism and ophthalmopathy. The wider study: The blood sample was taken at first diagnosis, before treatment began.

Each patient was aged 18 to 65 and had newly diagnosed hyperthyroidism of under 2 months' duration. Isolation of PBMCs was performed on around 9.3 ml fresh peripheral blood. This TCR derives from a woman under 30 with Graves' hyperthyroidism. Sequencing used blood.

Here the CDR3 DNA reads TGTGCCAGCAGTTTCTTCCGGGACAGCTCCTACGAGCAGTACTTC. This gives the protein CASSFFRDSSYEQYF. The V and J genes are TRBV11-2 and TRBJ2-7; TRBD1 matches at 7 bases. This CDR3 has 15 residues. The V and J ends lost 6 bases and 0 bases, in that order; junction bases with no gene match: 8. Germline lookup yields CDR1 SGHAT and CDR2 FQNNGV.